Below, 31 T cell receptor beta chains from the same sample are listed, as sequenced in a study of cytomegalovirus exposure and HLA in healthy donors. With 60 Vbeta and 13 Jbeta primers, the PCR was carried out. Assay used: immunoSEQ multiplex PCR; TCRdb lists only in-frame clones, some missing. The data hold 200,000 to 250,000 clones, with 77% observed a single time. Sequencing used PBMCs. The receptor set was obtained from a woman in her sixties or seventies in good health and CMV-seropositive.

Comments on this clone: Other nucleotide sequences in the sample specify the same CDR3. The chain carries TRBV18 and TRBJ2-7; D unresolved. V lost 3 bases to trimming and J lost 3 bases, with 9 bases between them. Germline CDR1 and CDR2: KGHSH and LQKENI. The CDR3 is 13 amino acids. The CDR3, as DNA: TGTGCCAGCTCACCTCCAGCTAGCTACGAGCAGTACTTC. This sequence encodes CASSPPASYEQYF.

The CDR3 protein is CAIRTTGGAGYTF. CDR3 DNA sequence: TGTGCCATCAGAACGACAGGGGGCGCAGGCTACACCTTC. The chain carries TRBV10-3 and TRBJ1-2, with 10 bases matching TRBD1. The length of the CDR3 is 13 residues. CDR1 is ENHRY and CDR2 is SYGVKD in the germline V gene. Trimming at V came to 6 bases and at J to 8 bases, leaving 6 bases not matched to a gene.

The V call is TRBV5-4, the J call TRBJ2-3; 16 positions match TRBD2. Germline CDR1 is SGHNT and CDR2 is YYREEE (reference sequence). The V and J ends lost 4 bases and 5 bases, in that order; junction bases with no gene match: 4. CDR3 length equals 16 residues. DNA for the CDR3: TGTGCCAGCAGCCCGGGGACTAGCGGGAGGGTAGATACGCAGTATTTT. Amino acids: CASSPGTSGRVDTQYF.

This rearrangement joins TRBV5-1 to TRBJ2-7; 13 bases are a match to TRBD2. CDR1 is SGHRS and CDR2 is YFSETQ in the germline V gene. This CDR3 is built from 16 residues. The junction had 0 bases not matched to a gene; V was cut back by 0 bases and J by 0 bases. CDR3 coding DNA: TGCGCCAGCAGCTTGGGGACTAGCGGGAGCTCCTACGAGCAGTACTTC. It is translated as CASSLGTSGSSYEQYF.

This CDR3 is CASSLGVYEQYF. The DNA of the CDR3 is TGTGCCAGCAGTCTCGGGGTCTACGAGCAGTACTTC. V usage is TRBV28 and J usage is TRBJ2-5; perhaps TRBD2 as D (5 bases). The J call is uncertain, as TRBJ2-7 better fits the DNA end. The CDR3 is 12 amino acids. Germline V gene sequence: CDR1 MDHEN, CDR2 SYDVKM.

The genes are TRBV6-1 and TRBJ1-5; the D is unclear. Germline V gives CDR1 MNHNS, CDR2 SASEGT. Trimming stripped 4 bases from V and 6 bases from J, with 16 bases between. The CDR3 loop spans 15 amino acids. The CDR3 is CASSGGIGVGQPQHF. For the CDR3, the DNA is TGTGCCAGCAGTGGGGGTATCGGGGTAGGTCAGCCCCAGCATTTT.

The gene calls are TRBV5-1 and TRBJ1-5; no clear D. In germline, CDR1 is SGHRS, CDR2 YFSETQ. The germline V and J ends were trimmed by 0 bases and 1 base, with 8 bases remaining between them. The CDR3 spans 15 residues. The CDR3 DNA sequence: TGCGCCAGCAGCTTGGAGGGAGGGAGCAATCAGCCCCAGCATTTT. Amino acid sequence: CASSLEGGSNQPQHF. Based on the CDR3 plus reference TRBV5-1 and TRBJ1-5, the full variable domain is KAGVTQTPRYLIKTRGQQVTLSCSPISGHRSVSWYQQTPGQGLQFLFEYFSETQRNKGNFPGRFSGRQFSNSRSEMNVSTLELGDSALYLCASSLEGGSNQPQHFGDGTRLSIL.

The V call is TRBV7-8, the J call TRBJ1-6; no clear D. CDR1 is SGHVS, CDR2 FQNEAQ, per germline. The CDR3 consists of 13 residues. Trimming shortened V by 2 bases and J by 7 bases, and 6 bases separated the two germline ends. The CDR3 DNA reads TGTGCCAGCAGCTTACCGGGGAATTCACCCCTCCACTTT. Amino acids: CASSLPGNSPLHF. Complete variable domain (other parts from reference TRBV7-8 and TRBJ1-6): GAGVSQSPRYKVAKRGQDVALRCDPISGHVSLFWYQQALGQGPEFLTYFQNEAQLDKSGLPSDRFFAERPEGSVSTLKIQRTQQEDSAVYLCASSLPGNSPLHFGNGTRLTVT.

V usage is TRBV2 and J usage is TRBJ2-1; possible D gene TRBD2, 5 bases. Per germline, CDR1 SNHLY and CDR2 FYNNEI. The V and J ends lost 6 bases and 8 bases respectively, with 14 bases between them. This CDR3 contains 13 residues. CDR3 protein: CASRVDFSDEQFF. CDR3 nucleotides: TGTGCCAGCAGGGTGGACTTTTCCGATGAGCAGTTCTTC.

The chain recombines TRBV30 with TRBJ2-7; 9 bases are shared with TRBD1. V was pared by 0 bases and J by 3 bases, with 6 bases of the junction left unmatched. The CDR3 sequence is 15 residues long. Germline loops: CDR1 GTSNPN, CDR2 SVGIG (reference sequence). CDR3 DNA: TGTGCCTGGAGTGTTCCGGGACAGGGTTACTACGAGCAGTACTTC. This codes for CAWSVPGQGYYEQYF. Full variable domain (outside the CDR3, taken from reference TRBV30 and TRBJ2-7): SQTIHQWPATLVQPVGSPLSLECTVEGTSNPNLYWYRQAAGRGLQLLFYSVGIGQISSEVPQNLSASRPQDRQFILSSKKLLLSDSGFYLCAWSVPGQGYYEQYFGPGTRLTVT.

V usage is TRBV7-9 and J usage is TRBJ2-3; D perhaps matches TRBD1 (5 bases). CDR3 length: 12 residues. V was pared by 0 bases and J by 11 bases, with 9 bases between. Germline CDR1 is SEHNR and CDR2 is FQNEAQ (reference sequence). Written as DNA, the CDR3 is TGTGCCAGCAGCTTAGCGCTGGGGCGGCAGTATTTT. This sequence encodes CASSLALGRQYF.

This chain joins TRBV5-4 and TRBJ1-4; D gene uncertain. V was clipped by 0 bases and J by 5 bases, with 8 bases between them. The CDR3 runs to 14 residues. The germline V gene encodes CDR1 SGHNT and CDR2 YYREEE (reference sequence). CDR3 protein: CASSLAVENEKLFF. In nucleotides, the CDR3 is TGTGCCAGCAGCTTGGCCGTCGAGAATGAAAAACTGTTTTTT.

This chain uses TRBV6-5 with TRBJ1-2, with TRBD1 identical over 8 bases. The germline gives CDR1 MNHEY, CDR2 SVGAGI. CDR3 length: 15 residues. J was trimmed by 7 bases and V by 0 bases; bases with no gene match: 7. CDR3 sequence: CASSYSPGGWGGYTF. The CDR3 DNA reads TGTGCCAGCAGTTACTCGCCAGGGGGCTGGGGTGGCTACACCTTC.

This chain connects TRBV5-1 to TRBJ2-1; D may be TRBD2 (5 bases). Trimming left V 0 bases short and J 2 bases short, with 9 bases between. The CDR3 sequence is 15 residues long. Germline V gene lookup returns CDR1 SGHRS and CDR2 YFSETQ. Here the CDR3 DNA reads TGCGCCAGCAGCTTGGCGGGGAATCCCTACAATGAGCAGTTCTTC. Amino acid sequence: CASSLAGNPYNEQFF. Based on the CDR3 plus reference TRBV5-1 and TRBJ2-1, the full variable domain is KAGVTQTPRYLIKTRGQQVTLSCSPISGHRSVSWYQQTPGQGLQFLFEYFSETQRNKGNFPGRFSGRQFSNSRSEMNVSTLELGDSALYLCASSLAGNPYNEQFFGPGTRLTVL.

Comments on this clone: An end of the junction does not agree with germline; a read error may underlie this. The V gene is TRBV7-9, the J gene TRBJ1-2; D gene unclear. The CDR3 runs to 18 residues. The germline V gene has CDR1 SEHNR and CDR2 FQNEAQ (reference sequence). CDR3 bases: TGTGCCAGCAGTCTCCAAGTGCATTTGAGTATCTTGAACTGTGGCTACACCTTC. Its translation: CASSLQVHLSILNCGYTF. The whole variable domain, filled in from reference TRBV7-9 and TRBJ1-2, reads DTGVSQNPRHKITKRGQNVTFRCDPISEHNRLYWYRQTLGQGPEFLTYFQNEAQLEKSRLLSDRFSAERPKGSFSTLEIQRTEQGDSAMYLCASSLQVHLSILNCGYTFGSGTRLTVV.

This clone turned up a few times. The chain is built from TRBV7-9 and TRBJ2-3; TRBD2 agrees at 8 bases. Germline trimming cut 1 base from V and 2 bases from J; bases unmatched to any gene: 11. Germline V gives CDR1 SEHNR, CDR2 FQNEAQ (reference sequence). The CDR3 has 18 amino acids. CDR3 sequence: CASSLGGWAGGLTDTQYF. The CDR3 region has the DNA TGTGCCAGCAGCTTAGGTGGATGGGCGGGAGGTCTCACAGATACGCAGTATTTT.

This rearrangement joins TRBV5-1 to TRBJ2-7; 7 bases line up with TRBD1. CDR3 size: 14 residues. Germline-derived CDR1 and CDR2 are SGHRS and YFSETQ. After removal of 0 bases from V and 5 bases from J, the junction contained 5 bases not matched to a gene. CDR3 sequence: CASSLGQGTDEQYF. The DNA for the CDR3 is TGCGCCAGCAGCTTGGGACAGGGAACCGACGAGCAGTACTTC.

The J gene is TRBJ1-3, the V gene TRBV6-5; D is perhaps TRBD1 (5 bases). V was pared by 2 bases and J by 4 bases, with 15 bases between. The CDR3 runs 16 residues. Per the germline V gene, CDR1 is MNHEY and CDR2 is SVGAGI. The DNA of the CDR3 is TGTGCCAGCAGTTACCAACCCCGGGGGGGAGGAAACACCATATATTTT. The encoded protein is CASSYQPRGGGNTIYF.

The genes are TRBV18 and TRBJ1-1; 7 positions match TRBD1. Germline V lookup: CDR1 KGHSH, CDR2 LQKENI. This CDR3 has 14 amino acids. J lost 2 bases, V lost 3 bases, and 3 bases had no gene match. In nucleotides, the CDR3 is TGTGCCAGCTCACCCCGGGACAGTAACACTGAAGCTTTCTTT. Amino acids: CASSPRDSNTEAFF.

V gene TRBV5-6 combines with J gene TRBJ2-1, with D perhaps TRBD1 (6 bases). Germline lookup yields CDR1 SGHDT and CDR2 YYEEEE. V lost 0 bases, J lost 7 bases, and 23 bases lay in between. This CDR3 contains 18 residues. The CDR3 region has the DNA TGTGCCAGCAGCTTGGATGGCTCCTGGTGGACAGTGGGGAATGAGCAGTTCTTC. Residues: CASSLDGSWWTVGNEQFF.

The rearrangement joins TRBV7-2 to TRBJ2-3, with a tentative D call TRBD2 (5 bases). Germline V gives CDR1 SGHTA, CDR2 FQGNSA. The CDR3 totals 13 residues. Trimming removed 5 bases at V and 4 bases at J, with 10 bases between. The CDR3 reads CASSRKGADTQYF. The DNA of the CDR3 is TGTGCCAGCAGCCGGAAGGGAGCAGATACGCAGTATTTT. The full variable domain, rest sourced from reference TRBV7-2 and TRBJ2-3, is GAGVSQSPSNKVTEKGKDVELRCDPISGHTALYWYRQSLGQGLEFLIYFQGNSAPDKSGLPSDRFSAERTGGSVSTLTIQRTQQEDSAVYLCASSRKGADTQYFGPGTRLTVL.

The rearrangement joins TRBV30 to TRBJ1-2; D not certain. From germline, CDR1 is GTSNPN and CDR2 SVGIG (reference sequence). This CDR3 has 12 amino acids. Trimming took off 8 bases at V and 8 bases at J, with 18 bases between the two ends. The CDR3 here is CAGDRGHGGYTF. In nucleotides, the CDR3 is TGTGCCGGTGACCGAGGCCACGGGGGCTACACCTTC.

The chain joins TRBV9 to TRBJ2-2; no firm D call. Germline loops: CDR1 SGDLS, CDR2 YYNGEE. This CDR3 has 15 residues. Trimming removed 4 bases from V and 0 bases from J, with 10 bases in between. This chain's CDR3 is CASSRMTTNTGELFF. In nucleotides, the CDR3 is TGTGCCAGCAGCCGCATGACAACGAACACCGGGGAGCTGTTTTTT. The full variable domain, in which reference TRBV9 and TRBJ2-2 provide the parts outside the CDR3, is DSGVTQTPKHLITATGQRVTLRCSPRSGDLSVYWYQQSLDQGLQFLIQYYNGEERAKGNILERFSAQQFPDLHSELNLSSLELGDSALYFCASSRMTTNTGELFFGEGSRLTVL.

V usage is TRBV7-2 and J usage is TRBJ1-1; D is perhaps TRBD1 (6 bases). The V end lost 5 bases, the J end lost 5 bases, and 15 bases lay between the germline ends. There are 14 residues in the CDR3. CDR1 and CDR2 from the germline V gene are SGHTA and FQGNSA. CDR3 amino acids: CASSPQQGKTEAFF. DNA of the CDR3: TGTGCCAGCAGCCCGCAACAGGGAAAAACTGAAGCTTTCTTT.

Worth noting for this clone: The same CDR3 also results from other DNA sequences found in this sample. The J gene is TRBJ1-3, the V gene TRBV10-3; D might be TRBD1 (6 bases). This CDR3 region has 14 residues. Deletions cut 7 bases from V and 0 bases from J, with 10 bases between. The germline CDR1 and CDR2 sequences are ENHRY and SYGVKD. CDR3 loop: CAIKDSLSGNTIYF. CDR3 nucleotides: TGTGCCATCAAGGACAGCCTCTCTGGAAACACCATATATTTT.

This clone was counted a single time. The rearrangement uses TRBV19 and TRBJ1-2; 9 bases line up with TRBD1. J gave up 7 bases and V 5 bases, and 8 bases lay outside the gene matches. Germline loops: CDR1 LNHDA, CDR2 SQIVND (reference sequence). This CDR3 region has 14 residues. The CDR3 protein is CASSSSGTGFGYTF. The CDR3 nucleotides are TGTGCCAGTAGTTCATCCGGGACAGGGTTTGGCTACACCTTC.

This chain joins TRBV7-2 and TRBJ1-1, with D possibly being TRBD1 (5 bases). Germline loops: CDR1 SGHTA, CDR2 FQGNSA. Trimming pared 5 bases from V and 1 base from J, leaving 8 bases between. This CDR3 has 13 residues. CDR3 coding DNA: TGTGCCAGCAGCACCCAGGGGAACACTGAAGCTTTCTTT. It encodes CASSTQGNTEAFF.

The sample holds one count of this clone. The chain carries TRBV7-3 and TRBJ2-5; tentatively, D is TRBD1 (6 bases). Trimming cost V 5 bases and J 7 bases, with 17 bases left between them. The CDR3 totals 14 residues. The germline CDR1 and CDR2 sequences are SGHTA and FQGTGA. CDR3: CASSPLDQQGTQYF. The CDR3 DNA reads TGTGCCAGCAGCCCCTTGGACCAACAGGGGACCCAGTACTTC.

The genes are TRBV5-1 and TRBJ2-3; 8 nucleotides match TRBD1. Looked up from germline, CDR1 is SGHRS and CDR2 is YFSETQ. This CDR3 spans 15 amino acids. Trimming cost V 3 bases and J 2 bases; bases outside gene matches: 5. The chain's CDR3 is CASSSGQGNTDTQYF. The CDR3 region has the DNA TGCGCCAGCAGCTCAGGACAGGGTAACACAGATACGCAGTATTTT.

V and J are TRBV28 and TRBJ2-5; possible D gene TRBD2, 5 bases. Germline V gene sequence: CDR1 MDHEN, CDR2 SYDVKM. There are 14 residues in the CDR3. Trimming pared 3 bases from V and 1 base from J, leaving 9 bases between. In DNA form, the CDR3 reads TGTGCCAGCAGTTTGGCGGGCGGCCAAGAGACCCAGTACTTC. Its translation is CASSLAGGQETQYF.

V gene TRBV5-1 combines with J gene TRBJ1-3; no clear D gene. The CDR3 totals 14 residues. The ends were cut back, 0 bases at V and 4 bases at J, with 8 bases in the middle. Germline CDR1 is SGHRS and CDR2 is YFSETQ. DNA for the CDR3: TGCGCCAGCAGCTTGGGTACCCAGGGAAACACCATATATTTT. Its protein product is CASSLGTQGNTIYF.